This T cell receptor (beta chain) appears in the sequencing data of a study of regulatory T cells in long-lasting Graves disease. Study-wide results and limits: Results may be inaccurate due to the small sample size.

CDR1 is DFQATT and CDR2 is SNEGSKA in the germline V gene (reference sequence). V gave up 6 bases and J gave up 7 bases; unmatched junction bases: 8. CDR3 length equals 13 residues. With respect to this clonotype: Its antigen is still unknown.

Time point here: newly diagnosed GD, antithyroid drugs for less than 3 months. The TCR library was made from RNA that had been extracted from PBMCs in TRIzol. Combining iRepertoire HTBI primers with Arm-PCR of CDR3 regions, the authors built TCR beta libraries. TCRdb re-derived calls from the multiplex PCR reads in MiXCR, one entry per CDR3 protein. The data show 600,000 to 650,000 distinct CDR3 sequences, 15% to 20% seen once. These data were likewise used in another study, on T cells in Graves' hyperthyroidism and ophthalmopathy.

The chain employs TRBV20-1 and TRBJ2-7; 11 bases match TRBD2. The sample consisted of peripheral blood mononuclear cells (PBMCs), taken at new diagnosis, from a patient treated with antithyroid drugs. The clonotype was recovered from a woman younger than 45 with Graves disease. In DNA form, the CDR3 reads TGCAGTGCGTATCTAGCGGGAGGCGGGGAGCAGTACTTC. The encoded protein is CSAYLAGGGEQYF.